The T cell receptor beta chain described here comes from a study of cytomegalovirus exposure and HLA in healthy donors. Study summary: Out of approximately 170 million T cells, an earlier analysis found about 100 million unique TCR beta sequences in total. Notes on the study in general: Usually a TCR sequence was rare, but some public TCRs were found in many donors. Certain indistinguishable V segments, among them TRBV6-2 and TRBV6-3, were excluded. The classifier was said to identify cytomegalovirus status with high specificity and sensitivity.

The study ran its PCR with 60 Vbeta and 13 Jbeta primers. The table came from immunoSEQ multiplex PCR; TCRdb's copy has only in-frame clones and leaves some out. The sample holds roughly 120,000 clones. The CDR3 spans 18 residues. The germline gives CDR1 SGDLS, CDR2 YYNGEE. Trimming cost V 2 bases and J 1 base; bases outside gene matches: 3. With respect to this clone: Its antigen is still unknown.

The chain combines TRBV9 with TRBJ2-2, with 15 bases fitting TRBD2. The origin of this receptor is a man aged 25-45 years in good health and CMV-seronegative. Sequences were obtained from PBMCs. The DNA for the CDR3 is TGTGCCAGCAGCGTGGGACTAGCGGGAGGAAGGAACACCGGGGAGCTGTTTTTT. Amino acid sequence: CASSVGLAGGRNTGELFF.